This TCR beta chain originates from a study of shared T cell receptors in the human thymus. Sequencing used immunoSEQ multiplex PCR; TCRdb keeps in-frame clones, though not all of them. The sample has some 760,000 clones; approximately 85% are singletons. V was trimmed by 8 bases and J by 7 bases, leaving 23 bases between them. This CDR3 is built from 15 residues. Germline V gives CDR1 MNHNS, CDR2 SASEGT. The same specimen was also included in a second study, on human thymus T cells. According to that study: The donors were infants in Finland with congenital heart defects, otherwise immunologically healthy. From resections taken during corrective heart surgery, the thymus tissue was obtained. Thymic and blood repertoires appeared to carry a bias in their V and J gene usage. Thymic repertoires from unrelated individuals overlapped highly, related research reported.

V gene TRBV6-1 combines with J gene TRBJ1-2; D gene ambiguous. The sequenced material came from thymocytes. The clonotype was recovered from a girl under three years old with a congenital heart defect. CDR3 sequence reads: CASPRQEFRAGGYTF. The CDR3 DNA follows: TGTGCCAGCCCCCGCCAGGAATTTCGGGCGGGTGGCTACACCTTC.